This T cell receptor beta chain came from a study of blood T cell repertoires in COVID-19. The overall study: Sites in the United States, Italy and Spain provided acute and convalescent COVID-19 samples. The analysed material was cDNA or gDNA that came from T cells, B-cell-depleted T cells, or PBMCs.

In the source study's methods: Estimates of nucleated cell counts were drawn from the amplification of reference gene primers. This table comes from immunoSEQ multiplex PCR, and its TCRdb copy is limited to in-frame clones, with some not included. V and J calls and clone size come straight from that table; D and trimming were deduced from the DNA. The repertoire consists of approximately 460,000 clones, with roughly nine tenths occurring once and the leading ten covering over 0.7%. This CDR3 has 13 residues. V shed 5 bases, J shed 2 bases, and the junction held 2 bases outside the gene matches. The germline V gene has CDR1 LNHDA and CDR2 SQIVND (reference sequence). Seattle-derived patients entered the study during active infection and were followed longitudinally.

The J gene is TRBJ2-5, the V gene TRBV19, with 7 positions matching TRBD1. The sample taken for sequencing was peripheral blood. This TCR was sampled from a man younger than 35 with COVID-19, enrolled during active disease. CDR3 in amino acids: CASSEGQQETQYF. The CDR3 DNA reads TGTGCCAGTAGTGAGGGACAGCAAGAGACCCAGTACTTC.